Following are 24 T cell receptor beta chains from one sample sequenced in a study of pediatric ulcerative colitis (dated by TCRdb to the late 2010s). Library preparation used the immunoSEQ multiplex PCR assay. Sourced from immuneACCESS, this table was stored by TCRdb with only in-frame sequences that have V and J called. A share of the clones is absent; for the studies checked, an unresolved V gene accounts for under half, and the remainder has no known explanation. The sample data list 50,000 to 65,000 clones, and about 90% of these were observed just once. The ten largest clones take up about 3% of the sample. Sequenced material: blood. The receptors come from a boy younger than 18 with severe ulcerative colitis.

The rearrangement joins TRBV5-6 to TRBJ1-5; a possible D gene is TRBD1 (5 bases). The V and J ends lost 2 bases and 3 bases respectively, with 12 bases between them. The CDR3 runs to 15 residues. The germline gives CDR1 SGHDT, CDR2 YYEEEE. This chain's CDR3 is CASSFGGDLNQPQHF. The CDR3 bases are TGTGCCAGCAGCTTCGGAGGGGACCTCAATCAGCCCCAGCATTTT.

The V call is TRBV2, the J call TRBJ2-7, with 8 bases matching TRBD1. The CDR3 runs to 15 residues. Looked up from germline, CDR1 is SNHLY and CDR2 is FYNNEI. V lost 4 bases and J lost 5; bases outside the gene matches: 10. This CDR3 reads CASSADRVIRNEQYF. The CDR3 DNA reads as TGTGCCAGCAGTGCGGACAGGGTAATAAGAAACGAGCAGTACTTC. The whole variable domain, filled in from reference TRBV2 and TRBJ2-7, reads EPEVTQTPSHQVTQMGQEVILRCVPISNHLYFYWYRQILGQKVEFLVSFYNNEISEKSEIFDDQFSVERPDGSNFTLKIRSTKLEDSAMYFCASSADRVIRNEQYFGPGTRLTVT.

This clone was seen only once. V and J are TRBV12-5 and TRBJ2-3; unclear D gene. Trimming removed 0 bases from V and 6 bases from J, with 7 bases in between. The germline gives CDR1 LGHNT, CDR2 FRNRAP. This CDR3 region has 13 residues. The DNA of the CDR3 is TGTGCTAGTGGTTTGGTACTCGGGGATACGCAGTATTTT. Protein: CASGLVLGDTQYF.

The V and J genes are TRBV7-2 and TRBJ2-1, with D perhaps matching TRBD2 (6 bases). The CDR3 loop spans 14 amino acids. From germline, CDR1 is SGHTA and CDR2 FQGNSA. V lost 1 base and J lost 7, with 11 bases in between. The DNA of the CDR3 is TGTGCCAGCAGCTTAGGTGCAGGGAGGAATGAGCAGTTCTTC. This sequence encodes CASSLGAGRNEQFF.

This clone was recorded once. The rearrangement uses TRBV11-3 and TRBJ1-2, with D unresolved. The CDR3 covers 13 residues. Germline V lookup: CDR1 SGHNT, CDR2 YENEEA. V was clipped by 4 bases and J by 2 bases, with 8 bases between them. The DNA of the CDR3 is TGTGCCAGCAGCTCCGGACGGAACTATGGCTACACCTTC. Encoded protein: CASSSGRNYGYTF.

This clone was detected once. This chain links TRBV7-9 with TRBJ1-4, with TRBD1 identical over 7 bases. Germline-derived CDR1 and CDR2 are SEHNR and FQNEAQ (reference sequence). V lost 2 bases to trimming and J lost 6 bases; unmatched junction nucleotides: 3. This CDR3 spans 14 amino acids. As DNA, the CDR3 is TGTGCCAGCAGCTTACGGGGGACAGATGAAAAACTGTTTTTT. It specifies CASSLRGTDEKLFF.

The CDR3 nucleotides are TGTGCCAGCAGCGTAGAACGGGTCGGCTCAGATACGCAGTATTTT. Translation: CASSVERVGSDTQYF. J is TRBJ2-3 and V is TRBV9; D unclear. The CDR3 has 15 amino acids. V lost 0 bases to trimming and J lost 4 bases, with 12 bases between them. Germline CDR1 and CDR2: SGDLS and YYNGEE.

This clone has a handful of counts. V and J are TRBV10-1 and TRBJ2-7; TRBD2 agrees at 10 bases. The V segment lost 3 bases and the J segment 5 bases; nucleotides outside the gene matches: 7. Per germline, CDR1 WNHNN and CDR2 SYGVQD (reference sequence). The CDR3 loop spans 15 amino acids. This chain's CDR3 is CASSEFPSGSHEQYF. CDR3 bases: TGCGCCAGCAGTGAATTCCCTAGCGGGAGCCACGAGCAGTACTTC.

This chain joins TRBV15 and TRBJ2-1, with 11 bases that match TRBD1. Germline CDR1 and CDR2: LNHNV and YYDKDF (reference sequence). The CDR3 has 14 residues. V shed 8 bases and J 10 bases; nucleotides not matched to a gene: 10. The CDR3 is CATFPGQGATEQFF. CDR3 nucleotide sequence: TGTGCCACCTTCCCTGGACAGGGGGCTACCGAGCAGTTCTTC.

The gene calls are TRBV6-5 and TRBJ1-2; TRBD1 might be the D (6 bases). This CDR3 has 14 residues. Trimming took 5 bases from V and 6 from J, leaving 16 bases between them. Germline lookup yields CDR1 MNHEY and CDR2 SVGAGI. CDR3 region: CASSTEGGKDGYTF. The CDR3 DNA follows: TGTGCCAGCAGTACAGAGGGGGGGAAGGATGGCTACACCTTC.

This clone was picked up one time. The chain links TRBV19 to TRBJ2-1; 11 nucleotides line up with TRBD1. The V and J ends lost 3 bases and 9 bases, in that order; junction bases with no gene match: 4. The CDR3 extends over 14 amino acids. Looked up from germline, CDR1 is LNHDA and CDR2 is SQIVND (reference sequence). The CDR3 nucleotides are TGTGCCAGTAGTATCGGGACAGGGGGGGTTGAGCAGTTCTTC. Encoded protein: CASSIGTGGVEQFF.

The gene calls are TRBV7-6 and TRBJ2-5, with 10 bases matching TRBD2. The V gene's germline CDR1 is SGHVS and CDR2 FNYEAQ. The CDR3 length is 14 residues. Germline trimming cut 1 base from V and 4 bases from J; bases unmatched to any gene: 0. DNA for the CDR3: TGTGCCAGCAGCTTAGTAGCGGGAGGAGAGACCCAGTACTTC. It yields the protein CASSLVAGGETQYF. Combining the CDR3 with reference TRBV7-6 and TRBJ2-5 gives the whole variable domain GAGVSQSPRYKVTKRGQDVALRCDPISGHVSLYWYRQALGQGPEFLTYFNYEAQQDKSGLPNDRFSAERPEGSISTLTIQRTEQRDSAMYRCASSLVAGGETQYFGPGTRLLVL.

The CDR3 DNA is TGTGCCAGCAGGGAGGGACAGGGGGCTTTCGGGGAGCTGTTTTTT. The encoded protein is CASREGQGAFGELFF. The rearrangement uses TRBV9 and TRBJ2-2; 12 bases are shared with TRBD1. This CDR3 is 15 amino acids long. Germline-derived CDR1 and CDR2 are SGDLS and YYNGEE. After removal of 5 bases from V and 7 bases from J, the junction contained 6 bases not matched to a gene.

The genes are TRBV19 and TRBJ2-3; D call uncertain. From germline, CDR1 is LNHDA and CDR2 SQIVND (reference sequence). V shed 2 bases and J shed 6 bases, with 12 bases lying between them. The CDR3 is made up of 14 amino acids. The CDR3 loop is CASSINPIRDTQYF. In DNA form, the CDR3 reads TGTGCCAGTAGTATAAACCCCATTCGGGATACGCAGTATTTT.

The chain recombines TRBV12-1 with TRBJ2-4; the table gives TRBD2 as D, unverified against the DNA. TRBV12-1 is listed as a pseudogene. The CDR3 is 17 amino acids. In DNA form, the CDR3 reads TGTGCCAGCAGCTTTGGGACTAGCGGGATGGCCAAAAACATTCAGTACTTC. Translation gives CASSFGTSGMAKNIQYF.

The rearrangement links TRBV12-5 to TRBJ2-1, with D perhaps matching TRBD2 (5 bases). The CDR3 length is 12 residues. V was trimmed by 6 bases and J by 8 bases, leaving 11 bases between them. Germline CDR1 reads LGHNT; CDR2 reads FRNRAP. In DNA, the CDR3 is TGTGCTAGTGGAACTAGTTGGGATGAGCAGTTCTTC. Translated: CASGTSWDEQFF.

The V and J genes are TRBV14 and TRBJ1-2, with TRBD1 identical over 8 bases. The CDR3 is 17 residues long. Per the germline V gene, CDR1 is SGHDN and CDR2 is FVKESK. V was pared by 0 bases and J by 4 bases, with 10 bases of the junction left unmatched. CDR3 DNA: TGTGCCAGCAGCCAAGACGGTCCCAGGGGGCTACTCTATGGCTACACCTTC. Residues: CASSQDGPRGLLYGYTF.

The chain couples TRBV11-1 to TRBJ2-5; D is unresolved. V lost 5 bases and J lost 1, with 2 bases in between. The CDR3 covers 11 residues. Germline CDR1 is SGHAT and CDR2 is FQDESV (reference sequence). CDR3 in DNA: TGTGCCAGCAGCCGCCAAGAGACCCAGTACTTC. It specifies CASSRQETQYF.

The CDR3 is CASSQDPNSILAGGGDEQFF. CDR3 nucleotides: TGCGCCAGCAGCCAAGATCCCAATTCAATTCTAGCGGGAGGTGGTGATGAGCAGTTCTTC. The chain has TRBV4-3 and TRBJ2-1; TRBD2 aligns across 11 bases. The CDR3 has 20 amino acids. Trimming took 0 bases from V and 8 from J; bases not matched to a gene: 18. Germline values: CDR1 LGHNA, CDR2 YSLEER.

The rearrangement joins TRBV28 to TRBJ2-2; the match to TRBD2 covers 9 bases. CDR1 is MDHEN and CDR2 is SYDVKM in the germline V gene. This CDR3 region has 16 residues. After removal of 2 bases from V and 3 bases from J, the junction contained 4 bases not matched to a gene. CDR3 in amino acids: CASSLRGLAYTGELFF. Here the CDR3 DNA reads TGTGCCAGCAGTTTAAGGGGACTAGCATACACCGGGGAGCTGTTTTTT.

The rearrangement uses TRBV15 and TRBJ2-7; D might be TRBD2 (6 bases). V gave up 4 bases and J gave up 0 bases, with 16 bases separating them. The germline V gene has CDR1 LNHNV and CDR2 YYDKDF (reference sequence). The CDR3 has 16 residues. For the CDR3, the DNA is TGTGCCACCAGCACGGACTATAACTCTATCTCCTACGAGCAGTACTTC. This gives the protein CATSTDYNSISYEQYF.

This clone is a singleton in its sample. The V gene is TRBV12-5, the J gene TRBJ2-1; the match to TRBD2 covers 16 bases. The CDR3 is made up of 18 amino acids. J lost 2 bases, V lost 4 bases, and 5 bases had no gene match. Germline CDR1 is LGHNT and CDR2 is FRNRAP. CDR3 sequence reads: CASGSGLAGGPAYNEQFF. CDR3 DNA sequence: TGTGCTAGTGGTTCGGGACTAGCGGGAGGGCCAGCCTACAATGAGCAGTTCTTC.

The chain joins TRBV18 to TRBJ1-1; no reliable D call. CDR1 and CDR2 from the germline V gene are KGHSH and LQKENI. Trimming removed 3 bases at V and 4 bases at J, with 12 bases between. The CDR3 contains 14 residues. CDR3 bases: TGTGCCAGCTCACCCGGCAGGCGGTTCACTGAAGCTTTCTTT. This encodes CASSPGRRFTEAFF.

The CDR3 here is CASRNPLLLAALKEGGELFF. The CDR3 bases are TGTGCCAGTAGGAATCCCCTTTTACTAGCGGCCTTGAAGGAGGGCGGGGAGCTGTTTTTT. The chain joins TRBV19 to TRBJ2-2, with 8 bases lining up with TRBD2. The CDR3 totals 20 residues. V lost 6 bases, J lost 7 bases, and 25 bases stayed unmatched. The germline gives CDR1 LNHDA, CDR2 SQIVND (reference sequence).